These 8 T cell receptor beta chains came from one sample sequenced in a study of neurological immune-mediated disorders. TCRdb recomputed calls from the 5' RACE reads with MiXCR, one row per CDR3 protein. The sample holds 26,000 or so distinct CDR3 sequences, more than 20% seen once. Material for sequencing was PBMCs. The receptors were sampled from a woman aged 60-75 years in good health.

This clonotype was recorded at least ten times. The chain's CDR3 is CSARGGRGDYGYTF. In DNA, the CDR3 is TGCAGTGCTAGAGGCGGCAGGGGGGACTATGGCTACACCTTC. J is TRBJ1-2 and V is TRBV20-1; 7 nucleotides match TRBD1. V was clipped by 1 base and J by 3 bases; unmatched bases: 5. The CDR3 extends over 14 amino acids. From germline, CDR1 is DFQATT and CDR2 SNEGSKA (reference sequence).

This clonotype was seen only a few times. The chain joins TRBV12-3 or TRBV12-4 to TRBJ1-2; no reliable D call. The CDR3 totals 13 residues. Trimming stripped 5 bases from V and 3 bases from J, with 10 bases between. The CDR3 protein is CASSQSPDYGYTF. The DNA of the CDR3 is TGTGCCAGCAGTCAATCGCCTGACTATGGCTACACCTTC.

This clonotype has ten or more counts. The chain has TRBV15 and TRBJ2-7; D ambiguous. Trimming removed 0 bases from V and 7 bases from J, with 13 bases in between. The CDR3 extends over 14 amino acids. Germline V gene sequence: CDR1 LNHNV, CDR2 YYDKDF (reference sequence). The CDR3 reads CATSRDLAPWEQYF. The CDR3, as DNA: TGTGCCACCAGCAGAGATCTGGCCCCCTGGGAGCAGTACTTC.

This clonotype was detected once. CDR3 in DNA: TGTGCCAGAAGCCTAAGCTCTAATCAGCCCCAGCATTTT. Its protein product is CARSLSSNQPQHF. V is TRBV6-5 and J is TRBJ1-5, with D unclear. V was pared by 9 bases and J by 4 bases, with 13 bases between. CDR1 and CDR2 from the germline V gene are MNHEY and SVGAGI. This CDR3 is built from 13 residues.

This clonotype was recorded many times. The chain is built from TRBV10-3 and TRBJ1-1; D possibly corresponds to TRBD1 (6 bases). Germline CDR1 is ENHRY and CDR2 is SYGVKD. The CDR3 is 12 amino acids. Trimming removed 7 bases from V and 7 bases from J, with 13 bases in between. The DNA of the CDR3 is TGTGCCATCAAGCAGGGGCCCGGTGAAGCTTTCTTT. As protein: CAIKQGPGEAFF.

A note on this clonotype: The junction and the germline gene differ at one end; a read error may be behind it. The rearrangement joins TRBV7-9 to TRBJ2-5; D tentatively reads TRBD1 or TRBD2 (5 bases each). Germline assignment: CDR1 SEHNR and CDR2 FQNEAQ (reference sequence). This CDR3 is built from 17 residues. DNA for the CDR3: TGTGCCAGCAGCCCCCTGCCCCTAGTGAGGGGAAGAGAGCCCCAGTACTTC. It encodes CASSPLPLVRGREPQYF.

This clonotype was recorded many times. This chain links TRBV6-5 with TRBJ1-2; unclear D gene. Trimming left V 0 bases short and J 11 bases short, with 16 bases between. CDR3 length equals 14 residues. Germline-derived CDR1 and CDR2 are MNHEY and SVGAGI. The CDR3 coding sequence is TGTGCCAGCAGTTACTCGGGCTCAGACATCTATTACACCTTC. Translating it yields CASSYSGSDIYYTF.

This clonotype was found many times. J is TRBJ2-7 and V is TRBV5-1; 8 positions match TRBD2. The CDR3 has 18 amino acids. Germline values: CDR1 SGHRS, CDR2 YFSETQ. V shed 6 bases, J shed 1 base, and the junction held 18 bases outside the gene matches. CDR3 bases: TGCGCCAGCAACTCCGGGAGGGACATAGCGTCGAATTCCTACGAGCAGTACTTC. It translates to CASNSGRDIASNSYEQYF.